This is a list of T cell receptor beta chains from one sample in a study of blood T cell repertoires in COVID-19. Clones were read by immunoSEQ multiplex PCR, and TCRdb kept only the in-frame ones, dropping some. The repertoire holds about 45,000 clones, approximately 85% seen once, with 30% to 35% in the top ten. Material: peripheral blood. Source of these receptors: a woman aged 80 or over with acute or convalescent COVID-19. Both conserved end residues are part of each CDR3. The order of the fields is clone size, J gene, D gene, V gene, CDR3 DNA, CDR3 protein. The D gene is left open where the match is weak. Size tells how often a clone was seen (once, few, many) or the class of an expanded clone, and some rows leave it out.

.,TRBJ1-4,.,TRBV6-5,TGTGCCAGCTCCCTGATGGGGGGGCGGGAAGAAAAACTGTTTTTT,CASSLMGGREEKLFF
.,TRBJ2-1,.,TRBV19,TGTGCCAGTAGCCCGAGCGGCGAAAGGAATGAGCAGTTCTTC,CASSPSGERNEQFF
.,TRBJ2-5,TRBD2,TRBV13,TGTGCCAGCAGTCCCCCCCCAGCGGGAGGGGCACAAGAGACCCAGTACTTC,CASSPPPAGGAQETQYF
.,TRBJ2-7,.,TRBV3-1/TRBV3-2,TGTGCCAGCAGCCAAACCTCGAGCTCCTACGAGCAGTACTTC,CASSQTSSSYEQYF
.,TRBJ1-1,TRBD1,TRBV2,TGTGCCAGCGGCGGGACAGGCCTTGGAGCTTTCTTT,CASGGTGLGAFF
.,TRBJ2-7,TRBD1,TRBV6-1,TGTGCCAGCACCTTTGGGACAGGTAACTACGAGCAGTACTTC,CASTFGTGNYEQYF
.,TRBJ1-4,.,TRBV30,TGTGCCTGGAGTGTAGGCAGGCCGGTATGGAAACTGTTTTTT,CAWSVGRPVWKLFF
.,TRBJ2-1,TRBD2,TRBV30,TGTGCCTGGGCTCGGGGTAGCGGGGTGTACAATGAGCAGTTCTTC,CAWARGSGVYNEQFF
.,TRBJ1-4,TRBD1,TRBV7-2,TGTGCCAGCAGCTTAGACAACAGGGGGGAAAAACTGTTTTTT,CASSLDNRGEKLFF
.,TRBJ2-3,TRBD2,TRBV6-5,TGTGCCAGCAGTTTCCGGACTAGCGCGAGCACAGATACGCAGTATTTT,CASSFRTSASTDTQYF
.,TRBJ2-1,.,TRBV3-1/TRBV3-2,TGTGCCAGCAGCCAAGGGGAGGGGGGGCCCTTAAATGAGCAGTTCTTC,CASSQGEGGPLNEQFF
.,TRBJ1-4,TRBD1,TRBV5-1,TGCGCCAGCAGCCCTGGACAGGGAGTAACTAATGAAAAACTGTTTTTT,CASSPGQGVTNEKLFF
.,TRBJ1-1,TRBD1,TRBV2,TGTGCCATTCCGACAGGGAGGAACACTGAAGCTTTCTTT,CAIPTGRNTEAFF
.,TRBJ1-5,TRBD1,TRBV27,TGTGCCAGCAGACGAACAGGGGTAAGACAGCCCCAGCATTTT,CASRRTGVRQPQHF
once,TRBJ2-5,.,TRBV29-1,TGCAGCGGACGCGGTGGAAGAGAGACCCAGTACTTC,CSGRGGRETQYF
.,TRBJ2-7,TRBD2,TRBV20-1,TGCAGTGCTAGTGAAGGACTAGCGGGAGGATACGAGCAGTACTTC,CSASEGLAGGYEQYF
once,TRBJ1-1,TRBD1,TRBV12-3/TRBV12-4,TGTGCCAGCAGAGGGACAGGGTCCACTGAAGCTTTCTTT,CASRGTGSTEAFF
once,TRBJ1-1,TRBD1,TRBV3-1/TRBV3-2,TGTGCCAGCACCAATACCATTTCCTGGGACAGGGTTGAAGCTTTCTTT,CASTNTISWDRVEAFF
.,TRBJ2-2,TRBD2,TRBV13,TGTGCCAGCAGCCCGGGACTAGCGGGAGGGCCGAGGGAAACCGGGGAGCTGTTTTTT,CASSPGLAGGPRETGELFF
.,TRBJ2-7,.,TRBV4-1,TGCGCCAGCAGCCAAGTCGGTCGGGAACACGAGCAGTACTTC,CASSQVGREHEQYF
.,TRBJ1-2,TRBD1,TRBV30,TGTGCCTGGAGTAACCCGACAGGGAGGTATGGCTACACCTTC,CAWSNPTGRYGYTF
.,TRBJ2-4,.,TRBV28,TGTGCCAGCAGTCTCCGGTACATTCAGTACTTC,CASSLRYIQYF
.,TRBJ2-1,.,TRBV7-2,TGTGCCAGCAGCTTAGCGTTTAATAGTCCCGCCAATGAGCAGTTCTTC,CASSLAFNSPANEQFF
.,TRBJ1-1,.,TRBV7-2,TGTGCCAGCAGCCGAGACAAGAACACTGAAGCTTTCTTT,CASSRDKNTEAFF
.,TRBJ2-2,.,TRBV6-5,TGTGCCAGCAAAACCGGGGAGACCTCCGGGGAGCTGTTTTTT,CASKTGETSGELFF
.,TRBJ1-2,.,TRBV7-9,TGTGCCAGCAGCCCGCGACAGGACTATGGCTACACCTTC,CASSPRQDYGYTF
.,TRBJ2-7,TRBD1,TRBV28,TGTGCCAGCAGTTTTCCAGGGACAGGGAGCCACGAGCAGTACTTC,CASSFPGTGSHEQYF
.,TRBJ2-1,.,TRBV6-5,TGTGCCAGCACCTTAGTTGTGACGGGGGAGCAGTTCTTC,CASTLVVTGEQFF
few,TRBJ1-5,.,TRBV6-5,TGTGCCAGCAAGTCGGGAGGTGAGAGCAATCAGCCCCAGCATTTT,CASKSGGESNQPQHF
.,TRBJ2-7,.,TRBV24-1,TGTGCCACCAGTGATTTCAACGGGTACGAGCAGTACTTC,CATSDFNGYEQYF
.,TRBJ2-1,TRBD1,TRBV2,TGTGCCAGCAGTCGGACAGGGGATGAGCAGTTCTTC,CASSRTGDEQFF
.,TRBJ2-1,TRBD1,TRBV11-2,TGTGCCAGCAGCCCTACAGGGGTGGGAGAGCAGTTCTTC,CASSPTGVGEQFF
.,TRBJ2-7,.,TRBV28,TGTGCCAGCAGTTTAGTCGGCAGGGTGTACGAGCAGTACTTC,CASSLVGRVYEQYF
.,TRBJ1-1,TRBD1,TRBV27,TGTGCCAGCAGTTTTTCTACAGGGGACACTGAAGCTTTCTTT,CASSFSTGDTEAFF
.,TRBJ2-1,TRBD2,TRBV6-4,TGTGCCAGCAGTGGGATAGAACTAGCGGGAGAGGATGAGCAGTTCTTC,CASSGIELAGEDEQFF